Below are 5 T cell receptor beta chains sequenced from a single sample in a study of Tregs in tolerant kidney transplant recipients. Libraries were prepared by immunoSEQ multiplex PCR; TCRdb keeps only in-frame clonotypes and omits some of them. Of about 66,000 clones in the sample, more than 90% are singletons; the top ten hold 10% to 11%. Material: CD8+ T cells from blood, obtained before the transplant. Source of these receptors: a human donor who received a combined kidney and bone marrow transplant.

This rearrangement joins TRBV4-1 to TRBJ2-2, with TRBD2 identical over 10 bases. Germline V gene sequence: CDR1 MGHRA, CDR2 YSYEKL. V gave up 0 bases and J gave up 5 bases; unmatched junction bases: 6. The CDR3 contains 17 residues. This CDR3 is CASSQDLGLAVTGELFF. The DNA of the CDR3 is TGCGCCAGCAGCCAAGACCTTGGACTAGCGGTAACCGGGGAGCTGTTTTTT.

This chain uses TRBV7-2 with TRBJ2-6; D unclear. V lost 1 base and J 0 bases, leaving 4 bases between the germline ends. Germline V gene sequence: CDR1 SGHTA, CDR2 FQGNSA. CDR3 length: 15 amino acids. Here the CDR3 reads CASSLVSSGANVLTF. The CDR3 bases are TGTGCCAGCAGCTTAGTGAGCTCTGGGGCCAACGTCCTGACTTTC.

This chain links TRBV7-3 with TRBJ2-3; D possibly corresponds to TRBD1 (5 bases). Trimming pared 5 bases from V and 0 bases from J, leaving 12 bases between. This CDR3 contains 15 residues. Per the germline V gene, CDR1 is SGHTA and CDR2 is FQGTGA. DNA of the CDR3: TGTGCCAGCAGCCGGACAACTACTAGCACAGATACGCAGTATTTT. This gives the protein CASSRTTTSTDTQYF.

The chain has TRBV13 and TRBJ2-6; the D gene is possibly TRBD2 (7 bases). The CDR3 length is 17 residues. The germline gives CDR1 PRHDT, CDR2 FYEKMQ (reference sequence). V was pared by 0 bases and J by 0 bases, with 9 bases between. The DNA of the CDR3 is TGTGCCAGCAGCTTAGGAGGGGGGGGCTCTGGGGCCAACGTCCTGACTTTC. Its translation: CASSLGGGGSGANVLTF.

This clone has a single count. The chain employs TRBV7-9 and TRBJ1-2, with 9 bases aligning to TRBD1. The CDR3 has 14 amino acids. V was pared by 3 bases and J by 8 bases, with 7 bases of the junction left unmatched. CDR1 is SEHNR and CDR2 is FQNEAQ in the germline V gene (reference sequence). CDR3 protein: CASSFPGQGLGYTF. The CDR3 DNA sequence: TGTGCCAGCAGCTTTCCGGGACAGGGTCTCGGCTACACCTTC.